This T cell receptor beta chain was captured in a study of T cells in Graves' hyperthyroidism and ophthalmopathy. The germline gives CDR1 SNHLY, CDR2 FYNNEI. The CDR3 sequence is 13 residues long. The J segment lost 7 bases and the V segment lost 9 bases, leaving 12 bases of the junction unmatched. RNA transcripts gave rise to amplified TCR beta CDR3 regions. When the TCR CDR3 underwent first-round RT-PCR, the HTBI primer set was used. TCRdb independently ran MiXCR on the multiplex PCR reads; one entry per CDR3 protein. The table shows under 350,000 distinct CDR3 sequences, with over 15% occurring only once. General study findings and limits: In the blood, most expanded thyroid clonotypes above 0.001 appeared as well. Separating ophthalmopathy from stable hyperthyroidism was achieved by a 13 V-J model.

As to this clonotype: The antigen is unknown.

The sample consisted of blood. This clonotype originated in a woman aged 45-65 years with Graves' hyperthyroidism. The genes are TRBV2 and TRBJ2-7; TRBD1 matches at 7 bases. This CDR3 reads CASSEDQGVEQYF. CDR3 DNA sequence: TGTGCCAGTTCGGAGGACCAGGGGGTAGAGCAGTACTTC.